Below are 3 T cell receptor beta chains sequenced from a single sample in a study of tumor-infiltrating lymphocytes in primary liver carcinoma. The researchers produced TCR beta cDNA from about 510 ng total RNA with a constant-region primer. It was through three nested multiplex PCR rounds of slightly modified ARM-PCR that TCR beta libraries arose. Researchers ran the first two PCR rounds for around 10 cycles each with TRBV1-TRBV30 forward primers and a C-beta reverse primer. TCRdb re-called the multiplex PCR reads through MiXCR, storing one row per CDR3 protein. The table lists 40,000 or so distinct CDR3 sequences, roughly 74% of them singletons. The source material, roughly 20-31 mg of unsorted bulk tissue, was used to co-extract RNA and DNA. The sequenced sample was tumor-adjacent normal liver tissue. The receptors were sampled from a man between 40 and 49 years old with primary liver carcinoma and hepatitis B virus infection.

As concerns this clonotype: One end of the junction does not line up with germline, which may come from a read error. The chain employs TRBV29-1 and TRBJ2-7; TRBD1 agrees at 9 bases. The CDR3 has 13 residues. Germline CDR1 is SQVTM and CDR2 is ANQGSEA. In nucleotides, the CDR3 is TGCAGGGTTGGGACAGGGACCTCCTATGAGCAGTACTTC. This sequence encodes CRVGTGTSYEQYF.

As concerns this clonotype: The junction differs from germline at one of its ends, possibly a read error. The chain couples TRBV5-1 to TRBJ2-3; 10 bases line up with TRBD2. This CDR3 region has 22 residues. The germline V gene has CDR1 SGHRS and CDR2 YFSETQ. The CDR3 DNA sequence: TGCGCCAGCAGCATCGCCCCAAGTGTCGACATTTGGACTAGCGGATTCACAGGTACGCAGTATTTT. It translates to CASSIAPSVDIWTSGFTGTQYF.

The rearrangement links TRBV2 to TRBJ2-1, with D perhaps given as TRBD1 or TRBD2 (6 bases each). Germline-derived CDR1 and CDR2 are SNHLY and FYNNEI. The CDR3 sequence is 11 residues long. This CDR3 reads CVGSVEGGGFF. The CDR3, as DNA: TGTGTCGGCAGTGTGGAGGGGGGAGGGTTCTTC.